The 24 T cell receptor beta chains reported below all come from one sample, sequenced in a study of vaccination and CD4 T cells after COVID-19. Treatment described: approximately nine-day PBMC culture with coronavirus spike peptide pools or control peptides (ViraFEST assay). At the Johns Hopkins FTIC core, DNA taken from cultured CD4+ T cells was sequenced by way of the Oncomine TCR Beta short-read assay. MiXCR was run by TCRdb on the PCR reads, yielding one entry per CDR3 protein. The sample shows 11,000 or so distinct CDR3 sequences, about 75% of them seen only once. Their recognized antigens are unknown. The sample comprised CD4+ T cells from blood, cultured in vitro. The receptors come from a human donor who had recovered from COVID-19.

For the CDR3, the DNA is TGTGCCAGCAGTGCGACTAGCGGGGGCTACGAGCAGTACTTC. This translates into CASSATSGGYEQYF. The chain uses TRBV12-3 or TRBV12-4 and TRBJ2-7, with TRBD2 identical over 12 bases. This CDR3 comprises 14 residues. J lost 3 bases, V lost 5 bases, and 2 bases had no gene match.

This clonotype was observed a handful of times. The chain links TRBV7-9 to TRBJ1-2; no clear D gene. Germline CDR1 and CDR2: SEHNR and FQNEAQ (reference sequence). V lost 6 bases, J lost 8 bases, and 25 bases lay in between. This CDR3 has 16 residues. This CDR3 reads CASSIEGRILLGGYTF. The CDR3 DNA is TGTGCCAGCAGTATCGAGGGTCGGATTCTCCTAGGCGGCTACACCTTC.

V and J are TRBV28 and TRBJ1-2; D not resolved. This CDR3 spans 13 amino acids. The germline V and J ends were trimmed by 4 bases and 5 bases, with 11 bases remaining between them. CDR1 and CDR2 from the germline V gene are MDHEN and SYDVKM. Here the CDR3 DNA reads TGTGCCAGCAGTTCCGCCCCGGGGTATGGCTACACCTTC. Encoded protein: CASSSAPGYGYTF.

The chain has TRBV6-1 and TRBJ2-5; D uncertain. Per the germline V gene, CDR1 is MNHNS and CDR2 is SASEGT. This CDR3 is 12 amino acids long. The V end was cut by 2 bases, the J end by 5 bases, with 6 bases between. The CDR3 DNA is TGTGCCAGCAGTGAAACTGGTGAGACCCAGTACTTC. The encoded protein is CASSETGETQYF.

The V and J genes are TRBV24-1 and TRBJ1-5, with 7 bases identical to TRBD1. Trimming cost V 2 bases and J 2 bases; bases outside gene matches: 8. Germline loops: CDR1 KGHDR, CDR2 SFDVKD. This CDR3 is built from 17 residues. The CDR3 loop is CATSDSGQASGNQPQHF. Here the CDR3 DNA reads TGTGCCACCAGTGATTCCGGACAGGCGTCAGGCAATCAGCCCCAGCATTTT.

This clonotype is medium-sized. The CDR3 nucleotides are TGCAGTGCCCCCCGGGCAGCTGGAAACACCATATATTTT. Residues: CSAPRAAGNTIYF. This chain joins TRBV20-1 and TRBJ1-3, with no clear D. V was clipped by 6 bases and J by 2 bases, with 11 bases between them. This CDR3 region has 13 residues. The V gene's germline CDR1 is DFQATT and CDR2 SNEGSKA (reference sequence).

This clonotype ranks as large. The rearrangement links TRBV24-1 to TRBJ2-3, with 8 bases lining up with TRBD1. This CDR3 comprises 15 residues. In germline, CDR1 is KGHDR, CDR2 SFDVKD. V shed 0 bases, J shed 5 bases, and the junction held 3 bases outside the gene matches. The CDR3 loop is CATSDLRTGGDTQYF. The CDR3 DNA reads TGTGCCACCAGTGATTTGAGAACAGGGGGAGATACGCAGTATTTT.

This chain uses TRBV27 with TRBJ1-1; TRBD1 is a possible D gene (5 bases). Germline V gene lookup returns CDR1 MNHEY and CDR2 SMNVEV (reference sequence). This CDR3 is 16 amino acids long. V lost 4 bases, J lost 11 bases, and 26 bases lay in between. CDR3 sequence reads: CASSYSGDAPSLWAFF. Written as DNA, the CDR3 is TGTGCCAGCAGTTACTCGGGGGATGCACCCTCATTGTGGGCTTTCTTT.

This chain joins TRBV27 and TRBJ1-1; D is ambiguous. V lost 4 bases and J lost 0, with 12 bases in between. The germline V gene encodes CDR1 MNHEY and CDR2 SMNVEV (reference sequence). The CDR3 consists of 15 residues. The CDR3, as DNA: TGTGCCAGCAGTTCCTCAGAGAGGATGAACACTGAAGCTTTCTTT. It is translated as CASSSSERMNTEAFF.

The chain employs TRBV6-1 and TRBJ1-6, with no clear D. CDR3 length: 15 amino acids. The germline CDR1 and CDR2 sequences are MNHNS and SASEGT. The germline V and J ends were trimmed by 5 bases and 8 bases, with 16 bases remaining between them. The CDR3 sequence: CASSRYSRADSPLHF. The CDR3 region has the DNA TGTGCCAGCAGTCGATACTCGAGGGCGGATTCACCCCTCCACTTT.

The chain carries TRBV12-5 and TRBJ1-1; 8 nucleotides line up with TRBD1. The CDR3 sequence is 13 residues long. V was clipped by 7 bases and J by 9 bases; unmatched bases: 10. Germline V lookup: CDR1 LGHNT, CDR2 FRNRAP. Here the CDR3 reads CASEGVGDRKAFF. CDR3 sequence (DNA): TGTGCTAGTGAAGGTGTTGGGGACAGGAAAGCTTTCTTT.

This clonotype has just a few counts. The V gene is TRBV28, the J gene TRBJ1-2, with D unclear. The CDR3 is 13 residues long. V lost 5 bases and J lost 3, with 10 bases in between. In germline, CDR1 is MDHEN, CDR2 SYDVKM. CDR3 nucleotide sequence: TGTGCCAGCAGTGGGTCAGGATACTATGGCTACACCTTC. It specifies CASSGSGYYGYTF.

This clonotype has just a few counts. This CDR3 reads CSARALGGRINQPQHF. The CDR3 bases are TGCAGTGCTAGAGCCCTAGGGGGCAGGATTAATCAGCCCCAGCATTTT. The rearrangement uses TRBV20-1 and TRBJ1-5; 7 nucleotides line up with TRBD1. CDR3 length: 16 residues. Trimming removed 1 base from V and 4 bases from J; junction bases left unmatched: 10. The V gene's germline CDR1 is DFQATT and CDR2 SNEGSKA (reference sequence).

The chain recombines TRBV2 with TRBJ1-1, with TRBD1 matching over 10 bases. Losses at the gene ends were 7 bases for V and 5 bases for J; bases not matched to a gene: 10. CDR1 is SNHLY, CDR2 FYNNEI, per germline. CDR3 length equals 15 residues. CDR3 DNA sequence: TGTGCCAGCACCGGGACAGGGGCGTCGTGGACTGAAGCTTTCTTT. Its translation: CASTGTGASWTEAFF.

This clonotype was observed once. The chain recombines TRBV2 with TRBJ2-5, with TRBD1 matching 7 bases. The ends lost 4 bases at V and 1 base at J; junction bases unmatched: 3. Germline values: CDR1 SNHLY, CDR2 FYNNEI. The CDR3 totals 14 residues. The CDR3 protein is CASSGQGVQETQYF. The CDR3, as DNA: TGTGCCAGCAGTGGGCAGGGGGTCCAAGAGACCCAGTACTTC.

V usage is TRBV12-3 or TRBV12-4 and J usage is TRBJ2-7, with D perhaps given as TRBD1 or TRBD2 (7 bases each). With 5 bases removed from V and 6 bases from J, the gap between germline ends came to 20 bases. The CDR3 loop spans 15 amino acids. CDR3: CASSTQLTGRGEQYF. The DNA of the CDR3 is TGTGCCAGCAGTACTCAATTGACAGGGAGGGGCGAGCAGTACTTC.

The CDR3 region is CASSLQGSSGYTF. For the CDR3, the DNA is TGTGCCAGCAGTTTACAGGGTTCATCTGGCTACACCTTC. V is TRBV27 and J is TRBJ1-2; D might be TRBD1 (5 bases). CDR1 and CDR2 (germline): MNHEY, SMNVEV (reference sequence). The CDR3 runs to 13 residues. Trimming shortened V by 2 bases and J by 7 bases, and 11 bases separated the two germline ends.

This clonotype came up a few times. The chain combines TRBV20-1 with TRBJ2-7; 8 bases agree with TRBD1. CDR1 and CDR2 (germline): DFQATT, SNEGSKA (reference sequence). The V gene end was trimmed by 0 bases and the J gene end by 5 bases; junction bases not matched to a gene: 6. There are 14 residues in the CDR3. The CDR3: CSAREIGTGNEQYF. CDR3 coding DNA: TGCAGTGCTAGAGAAATAGGGACAGGTAACGAGCAGTACTTC.

This chain joins TRBV5-5 and TRBJ2-3; 7 bases line up with TRBD1. Germline trimming cut 4 bases from V and 2 bases from J; bases unmatched to any gene: 10. Germline V CDR1 and CDR2: SGHKS, YYEKEE (reference sequence). This CDR3 has 16 amino acids. The chain's CDR3 is CASSPDTGVNTDTQYF. The CDR3 DNA reads TGTGCCAGCAGCCCGGACACAGGGGTTAACACAGATACGCAGTATTTT.

The chain is built from TRBV7-9 and TRBJ2-4; the D gene could be TRBD1 or TRBD2 (6 bases each). This CDR3 has 14 residues. Trimming took off 4 bases at V and 8 bases at J, with 15 bases between the two ends. The germline V gene encodes CDR1 SEHNR and CDR2 FQNEAQ (reference sequence). The CDR3 sequence: CASSWRGVPDIQYF. CDR3 nucleotides: TGTGCCAGCAGCTGGAGGGGGGTTCCGGACATTCAGTACTTC.

A word on this clonotype: Relative to the germline gene, one junction end is altered; a read error may explain this. The chain carries TRBV11-3 and TRBJ2-3; 7 nucleotides line up with TRBD2. The CDR3 covers 11 residues. The germline gives CDR1 SGHNT, CDR2 YENEEA. The CDR3 sequence: CASSLAGGPLF. The CDR3, as DNA: TGTGCCAGCAGCTTAGCGGGGGGTCCGCTTTTT.

V gene TRBV7-2 combines with J gene TRBJ1-1; tentatively, D is TRBD1 (6 bases). The CDR3 length is 14 residues. The germline V and J ends were trimmed by 6 bases and 6 bases, with 17 bases remaining between them. The germline V gene has CDR1 SGHTA and CDR2 FQGNSA. CDR3 sequence reads: CASRLGGGIAEAFF. Here the CDR3 DNA reads TGTGCCAGCAGACTAGGCGGGGGCATCGCTGAAGCTTTCTTT.

The rearrangement joins TRBV7-6 to TRBJ2-1, with D possibly TRBD2 on 6 matching bases. V gave up 5 bases and J gave up 7 bases, with 12 bases separating them. Germline values: CDR1 SGHVS, CDR2 FNYEAQ. This CDR3 comprises 13 residues. CDR3 DNA sequence: TGTGCCAGCAGCGCGGGATTGCGGAATGAGCAGTTCTTC. It codes for CASSAGLRNEQFF. The full variable domain, with the rest looked up from reference TRBV7-6 and TRBJ2-1, is GAGVSQSPRYKVTKRGQDVALRCDPISGHVSLYWYRQALGQGPEFLTYFNYEAQQDKSGLPNDRFSAERPEGSISTLTIQRTEQRDSAMYRCASSAGLRNEQFFGPGTRLTVL.

This chain joins TRBV6-1 and TRBJ2-6, with 7 bases matching TRBD2. Germline assignment: CDR1 MNHNS and CDR2 SASEGT. Trimming cost V 11 bases and J 2 bases; bases outside gene matches: 9. This CDR3 spans 15 amino acids. The CDR3 DNA reads TGTGCCTCCCGGTTCCGGGGGGCTGGGGCCAACGTCCTGACTTTC. It encodes CASRFRGAGANVLTF.